This TCR beta chain was observed in a study of shared clonotypes between healthy human individuals. Study results and limitations: Generally, naive subsets (rather than memory subsets) showed larger estimated richness.

This clone has just one count. Its antigen is currently unknown. Clones were sequenced by immunoSEQ multiplex PCR, and TCRdb holds only the in-frame ones, with some missing. Among more than 2,000,000 clones listed, over 85% were seen once. The V and J ends lost 4 bases and 5 bases, in that order; junction bases with no gene match: 14. This CDR3 is 17 amino acids long. Germline V CDR1 and CDR2: KGHSH, LQKENI. The chain links TRBV18 to TRBJ2-3; 8 bases are a match to TRBD2. This receptor was obtained from a man aged 18 to 30 in good health. The specimen sequenced was naive CD4+ T cells sorted from blood. Documented subset: CD45RA+ positively selected. The CDR3 here is CASSHGGAIIGVDTQYF. Written as DNA, the CDR3 is TGTGCCAGCTCACACGGGGGGGCCATCATTGGAGTAGATACGCAGTATTTT.